This T cell receptor (beta chain) was captured in a study of T cell responses to AZD1222 COVID-19 vaccine. This CDR3 spans 13 amino acids. Germline CDR1 SGHAT, CDR2 FQNNGV. Trimming took off 6 bases at V and 2 bases at J, with 11 bases between the two ends. The protocol was immunoSEQ multiplex PCR, while the TCRdb copy is restricted to in-frame clones and leaves out a portion. This table has about 150,000 clones, 90% appearing once. Sequences were derived from peripheral blood, sampled on day 0 of AZD1222 vaccination. This chain joins TRBV11-2 and TRBJ2-7, with D tentatively TRBD1 (5 bases). The sequence came from an adult in good health. The chain's CDR3 is CASRPDSTYEQYF. CDR3 coding DNA: TGTGCCAGCAGGCCTGACAGTACCTACGAGCAGTACTTC.